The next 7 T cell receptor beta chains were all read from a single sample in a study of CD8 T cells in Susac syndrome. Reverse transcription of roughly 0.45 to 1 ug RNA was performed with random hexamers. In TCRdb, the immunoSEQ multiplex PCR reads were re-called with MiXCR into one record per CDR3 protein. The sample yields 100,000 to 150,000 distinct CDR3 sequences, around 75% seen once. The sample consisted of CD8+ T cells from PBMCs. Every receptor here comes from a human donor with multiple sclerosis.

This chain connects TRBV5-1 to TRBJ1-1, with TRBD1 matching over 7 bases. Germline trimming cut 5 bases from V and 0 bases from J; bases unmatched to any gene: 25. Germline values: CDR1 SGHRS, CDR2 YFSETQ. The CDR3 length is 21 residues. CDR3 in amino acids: CASSYVVFLRQGLWVNTEAFF. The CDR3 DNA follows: TGCGCCAGCAGTTACGTGGTTTTCTTGAGACAGGGTCTCTGGGTGAACACTGAAGCTTTCTTT.

The CDR3 DNA is TGCGCCAGCAGCCAAGCTGGACAGGGTAGTTCACCCCTCCACTTT. Encoded protein: CASSQAGQGSSPLHF. V usage is TRBV4-1 and J usage is TRBJ1-6; 8 bases map to TRBD1. Germline V gene lookup returns CDR1 MGHRA and CDR2 YSYEKL. Losses at the gene ends were 1 base for V and 9 bases for J; bases not matched to a gene: 5. This CDR3 region has 15 residues.

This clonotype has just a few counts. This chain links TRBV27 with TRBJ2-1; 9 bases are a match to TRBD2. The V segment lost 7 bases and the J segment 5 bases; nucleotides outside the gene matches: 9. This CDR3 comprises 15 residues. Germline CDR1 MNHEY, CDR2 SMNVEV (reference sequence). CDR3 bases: TGTGCCAGCACCGCGGGCGGGGGGGGGCACAATGAGCAGTTCTTC. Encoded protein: CASTAGGGGHNEQFF.

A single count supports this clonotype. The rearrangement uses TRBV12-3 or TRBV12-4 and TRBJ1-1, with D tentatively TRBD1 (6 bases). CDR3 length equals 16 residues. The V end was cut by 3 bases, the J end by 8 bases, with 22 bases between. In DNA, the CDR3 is TGTGCCAGCAGTTTCAACCCTGGAGGATGGACAGACGAAGCTTTCTTT. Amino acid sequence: CASSFNPGGWTDEAFF.

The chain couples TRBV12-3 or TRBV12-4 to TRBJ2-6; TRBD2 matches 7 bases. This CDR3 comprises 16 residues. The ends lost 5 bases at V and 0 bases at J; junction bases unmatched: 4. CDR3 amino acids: CASSGRGFSGANVLTF. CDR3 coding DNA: TGTGCCAGCAGTGGGAGGGGATTCTCTGGGGCCAACGTCCTGACTTTC.

Here the CDR3 reads CASSFLGSKGTDTQYF. DNA for the CDR3: TGTGCCAGCAGTTTTCTGGGGAGTAAAGGCACAGATACGCAGTATTTT. The chain uses TRBV27 and TRBJ2-3; a possible D gene is TRBD2 (5 bases). V lost 3 bases and J 1 base, leaving 14 bases between the germline ends. Germline CDR1 is MNHEY and CDR2 is SMNVEV (reference sequence). The CDR3 length is 16 residues.

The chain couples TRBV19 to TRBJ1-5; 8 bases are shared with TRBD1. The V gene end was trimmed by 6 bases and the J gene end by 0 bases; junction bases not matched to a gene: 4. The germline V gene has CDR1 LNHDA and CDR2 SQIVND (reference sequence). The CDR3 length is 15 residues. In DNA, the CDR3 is TGTGCCAGTAGGATACAGGGGGGTAGCAATCAGCCCCAGCATTTT. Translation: CASRIQGGSNQPQHF.